Below are 25 T cell receptor beta chains sequenced from a single sample in a study of shared clonotypes between healthy human individuals. Repertoires were generated with immunoSEQ multiplex PCR, while TCRdb's copy carries only in-frame clones and drops some. The data contain millions of clones, about 93% of them singletons. CD45RO negativity and positive selection for CCR7 defined naive CD8 cells, a population that excluded terminally differentiated effector memory CD45RA+ cells. The sample was naive CD8+ T cells from PBMCs. These receptors all come from a man between 18 and 29 years old in good health. Some clones in this sample may be carry-over from other donors' samples.

The chain employs TRBV10-2 and TRBJ2-7, with 7 bases lining up with TRBD1. With V trimmed by 2 bases and J by 2 bases, 9 bases remained unmatched. The CDR3 runs to 16 residues. Per the germline V gene, CDR1 is WSHSY and CDR2 is SAAADI. CDR3 protein: CASSEIVGQRTYEQYF. The CDR3 bases are TGCGCCAGCAGTGAGATAGTGGGACAGCGAACCTACGAGCAGTACTTC.

The gene calls are TRBV5-1 and TRBJ2-7; 11 bases map to TRBD2. Germline trimming cut 2 bases from V and 3 bases from J; bases unmatched to any gene: 10. The germline CDR1 and CDR2 sequences are SGHRS and YFSETQ. This CDR3 is built from 17 residues. This CDR3 is CASSFDLSTSGNYEQYF. The DNA for the CDR3 is TGCGCCAGCAGCTTCGACCTCTCGACTAGCGGGAACTACGAGCAGTACTTC.

The chain combines TRBV6-6 with TRBJ1-2; D is unresolved. CDR1 MNHNY and CDR2 SVGAGI come from the germline V gene (reference sequence). The V end was cut by 0 bases, the J end by 2 bases, with 7 bases between. The CDR3 is 14 residues long. The CDR3 DNA reads TGTGCCAGCAGTTACTCGATGGGAAACTATGGCTACACCTTC. It codes for CASSYSMGNYGYTF.

The J gene is TRBJ1-4, the V gene TRBV29-1; D might be TRBD1 (5 bases). This CDR3 is built from 13 residues. Germline-derived CDR1 and CDR2 are SQVTM and ANQGSEA. V dropped 7 bases and J dropped 6 bases, with 15 bases sitting between them. This chain's CDR3 is CSGLAGTYEKLFF. The CDR3 bases are TGCAGCGGGCTCGCGGGGACCTATGAAAAACTGTTTTTT.

The chain links TRBV5-1 to TRBJ2-1; 12 nucleotides align to TRBD2. V shed 2 bases, J shed 2 bases, and the junction held 2 bases outside the gene matches. CDR1 and CDR2 from the germline V gene are SGHRS and YFSETQ. This CDR3 is built from 16 residues. The CDR3 protein is CASSFRTSGAYNEQFF. The DNA for the CDR3 is TGCGCCAGCAGCTTCAGGACTAGCGGGGCCTACAATGAGCAGTTCTTC.

The J gene is TRBJ2-1, the V gene TRBV28, with 9 bases matching TRBD1. From germline, CDR1 is MDHEN and CDR2 SYDVKM. J lost 5 bases, V lost 7 bases, and 6 bases had no gene match. The CDR3 consists of 14 residues. CDR3 loop: CASTRDRVNNEQFF. CDR3 in DNA: TGTGCCAGCACCCGGGACAGGGTAAACAATGAGCAGTTCTTC.

On this clone itself: This specimen includes other DNA sequences encoding the same CDR3. The chain couples TRBV19 to TRBJ1-1, with TRBD1 matching over 7 bases. With V trimmed by 9 bases and J by 2 bases, 9 bases remained unmatched. The CDR3 covers 14 residues. Germline V gives CDR1 LNHDA, CDR2 SQIVND (reference sequence). This chain's CDR3 is CASRQGEGNTEAFF. The CDR3 DNA sequence: TGTGCCAGCCGGCAGGGGGAGGGAAACACTGAAGCTTTCTTT.

This sequence joins TRBV5-1 and TRBJ2-1; TRBD1 matches 9 bases. Germline trimming cut 0 bases from V and 8 bases from J; bases unmatched to any gene: 9. CDR3 size: 16 residues. Germline V lookup: CDR1 SGHRS, CDR2 YFSETQ. CDR3 coding DNA: TGCGCCAGCAGCTTGGTCGGGCGGGACAGGGTGTATGAGCAGTTCTTC. Its translation is CASSLVGRDRVYEQFF. The full variable domain, with the rest looked up from reference TRBV5-1 and TRBJ2-1, is KAGVTQTPRYLIKTRGQQVTLSCSPISGHRSVSWYQQTPGQGLQFLFEYFSETQRNKGNFPGRFSGRQFSNSRSEMNVSTLELGDSALYLCASSLVGRDRVYEQFFGPGTRLTVL.

This sequence joins TRBV19 and TRBJ2-7, with TRBD1 as a possible D gene (5 bases). CDR3 length equals 14 residues. V was pared by 2 bases and J by 4 bases, with 12 bases between. Germline CDR1 LNHDA, CDR2 SQIVND (reference sequence). CDR3 nucleotide sequence: TGTGCCAGTAGTATATTTTCAGGGCGATACGAGCAGTACTTC. This sequence encodes CASSIFSGRYEQYF. Supplemented by reference TRBV19 and TRBJ2-7, the full variable domain reads DGGITQSPKYLFRKEGQNVTLSCEQNLNHDAMYWYRQDPGQGLRLIYYSQIVNDFQKGDIAEGYSVSREKKESFPLTVTSAQKNPTAFYLCASSIFSGRYEQYFGPGTRLTVT.

This chain connects TRBV5-4 to TRBJ1-4; TRBD1 matches 8 bases. This CDR3 has 15 residues. J gave up 7 bases and V 7 bases, and 12 bases lay outside the gene matches. The germline V gene has CDR1 SGHNT and CDR2 YYREEE (reference sequence). This chain's CDR3 is CASHGQGALGEKLFF. CDR3 nucleotide sequence: TGTGCCAGCCATGGGCAGGGGGCTTTGGGTGAAAAACTGTTTTTT.

The J gene is TRBJ2-2, the V gene TRBV7-9; 7 bases line up with TRBD1. The CDR3 length is 13 residues. The V gene's germline CDR1 is SEHNR and CDR2 FQNEAQ (reference sequence). V was clipped by 11 bases and J by 4 bases; unmatched bases: 7. Written as DNA, the CDR3 is TGTGCCGAAGGGGGCGCGGGCACCGGGGAGCTGTTTTTT. This sequence encodes CAEGGAGTGELFF.

The rearrangement uses TRBV28 and TRBJ1-5; 7 nucleotides align to TRBD1. Losses at the gene ends were 4 bases for V and 0 bases for J; bases not matched to a gene: 6. The CDR3 runs 16 residues. From germline, CDR1 is MDHEN and CDR2 SYDVKM. The CDR3 nucleotides read TGTGCCAGCAGTTACAGGGGAGAAAGTAGCAATCAGCCCCAGCATTTT. Protein product: CASSYRGESSNQPQHF.

This chain links TRBV27 with TRBJ2-1; 13 bases line up with TRBD2. Germline V CDR1 and CDR2: MNHEY, SMNVEV (reference sequence). The ends lost 8 bases at V and 8 bases at J; junction bases unmatched: 9. CDR3 length equals 15 residues. The CDR3 DNA follows: TGTGCCAGCGCCCCCGGGACTAGCGGGATGTATGAGCAGTTCTTC. The encoded protein is CASAPGTSGMYEQFF.

The chain couples TRBV28 to TRBJ1-5, with 9 nucleotides matching TRBD1. Germline-derived CDR1 and CDR2 are MDHEN and SYDVKM. The V and J ends lost 8 bases and 6 bases, in that order; junction bases with no gene match: 2. This CDR3 contains 12 residues. The chain's CDR3 is CASGTGLQPQHF. CDR3 coding DNA: TGTGCCAGCGGGACAGGGCTTCAGCCCCAGCATTTT.

The chain employs TRBV27 and TRBJ2-7; D is possibly TRBD1 (6 bases). The V end lost 0 bases, the J end lost 3 bases, and 12 bases lay between the germline ends. The germline V gene has CDR1 MNHEY and CDR2 SMNVEV (reference sequence). CDR3 size: 15 residues. CDR3 protein: CASSLSGRGDYEQYF. The CDR3 nucleotides are TGTGCCAGCAGTTTATCAGGCAGGGGAGACTACGAGCAGTACTTC.

The chain is built from TRBV5-5 and TRBJ2-7; D gene ambiguous. Germline V gene lookup returns CDR1 SGHKS and CDR2 YYEKEE (reference sequence). V lost 0 bases to trimming and J lost 4 bases, with 14 bases between them. The CDR3 consists of 15 residues. CDR3 residues: CASSLVFSERYEQYF. The CDR3 nucleotides read TGTGCCAGCAGCTTGGTGTTCAGCGAACGTTACGAGCAGTACTTC.

This chain links TRBV7-6 with TRBJ2-5, with 10 bases matching TRBD2. V shed 3 bases, J shed 2 bases, and the junction held 3 bases outside the gene matches. Germline CDR1 SGHVS, CDR2 FNYEAQ. The CDR3 has 15 amino acids. The CDR3 region is CASSFIAGGQETQYF. The CDR3 nucleotides read TGTGCCAGCAGCTTCATAGCGGGAGGACAAGAGACCCAGTACTTC.

The rearrangement links TRBV11-2 to TRBJ1-2, with TRBD1 as a possible D gene (5 bases). Per germline, CDR1 SGHAT and CDR2 FQNNGV. V was cut by 5 bases and J by 2 bases, with 12 bases left in between. The CDR3 consists of 14 residues. The CDR3 coding sequence is TGTGCCAGCAGCGCCTCCGGGGGGAACTATGGCTACACCTTC. Translated, it gives CASSASGGNYGYTF.

V usage is TRBV27 and J usage is TRBJ2-2, with 9 bases matching TRBD1. Germline V gene data show CDR1 as MNHEY and CDR2 as SMNVEV (reference sequence). V was pared by 4 bases and J by 2 bases, with 5 bases of the junction left unmatched. This CDR3 comprises 16 residues. DNA for the CDR3: TGTGCCAGCAGTTCTCGGACAGGGGTAAACACCGGGGAGCTGTTTTTT. Its translation is CASSSRTGVNTGELFF.

This clone was detected once. V gene TRBV4-1 combines with J gene TRBJ2-7, with 7 bases fitting TRBD2. Per the germline V gene, CDR1 is MGHRA and CDR2 is YSYEKL. This CDR3 spans 14 amino acids. V lost 3 bases, J lost 3 bases, and 5 bases stayed unmatched. The chain's CDR3 is CASSQRELGYEQYF. The CDR3 nucleotides read TGCGCCAGCAGCCAGCGGGAGCTTGGCTACGAGCAGTACTTC.

The rearrangement joins TRBV7-8 to TRBJ2-1, with 10 nucleotides matching TRBD2. J gave up 7 bases and V 3 bases, and 18 bases lay outside the gene matches. Germline-derived CDR1 and CDR2 are SGHVS and FQNEAQ. CDR3 length equals 19 residues. Here the CDR3 DNA reads TGTGCCAGCAGCTTTAGCCTAGCGGGAGTCGCTTCCCGGGGGAATGAGCAGTTCTTC. This encodes CASSFSLAGVASRGNEQFF.

V and J are TRBV6-5 and TRBJ2-3; 14 bases match TRBD2. The trim removed 2 bases at V and 6 bases at J, leaving 4 bases unmatched. Germline V lookup: CDR1 MNHEY, CDR2 SVGAGI. The CDR3 is 16 residues long. Written as DNA, the CDR3 is TGTGCCAGCAGTTACGGACTAGCGGGAGGTGGTGATACGCAGTATTTT. It codes for CASSYGLAGGGDTQYF.

The J gene is TRBJ2-1, the V gene TRBV29-1; 8 bases are shared with TRBD2. The CDR3 consists of 19 residues. Germline CDR1 reads SQVTM; CDR2 reads ANQGSEA. Trimming removed 6 bases from V and 3 bases from J; junction bases left unmatched: 22. In nucleotides, the CDR3 is TGCAGCGTCCCTAGGGGGGGACCTAGCGGGCCTTCCCTCTACAATGAGCAGTTCTTC. Protein: CSVPRGGPSGPSLYNEQFF.

The J gene is TRBJ2-3, the V gene TRBV11-2; D is ambiguous. The germline V gene encodes CDR1 SGHAT and CDR2 FQNNGV. The CDR3 extends over 13 amino acids. Trimming removed 5 bases at V and 2 bases at J, with 8 bases between. The CDR3 DNA sequence: TGTGCCAGCAGCACCTACCTCACAGATACGCAGTATTTT. Its protein product is CASSTYLTDTQYF.

The chain links TRBV9 to TRBJ2-1; 7 positions match TRBD2. The germline V gene has CDR1 SGDLS and CDR2 YYNGEE. This CDR3 is built from 16 residues. V was pared by 4 bases and J by 7 bases, with 14 bases of the junction left unmatched. The CDR3 protein is CASSTPSGGGVNEQFF. The CDR3 DNA reads TGTGCCAGCAGCACACCCTCTGGGGGAGGGGTGAATGAGCAGTTCTTC. Full variable domain (rest looked up from reference TRBV9 and TRBJ2-1): DSGVTQTPKHLITATGQRVTLRCSPRSGDLSVYWYQQSLDQGLQFLIQYYNGEERAKGNILERFSAQQFPDLHSELNLSSLELGDSALYFCASSTPSGGGVNEQFFGPGTRLTVL.